Each of the 9 T cell receptor beta chains below was sequenced from the same sample in a study of cytomegalovirus exposure and HLA in healthy donors. The PCR had 60 Vbeta and 13 Jbeta primers. Generated by immunoSEQ multiplex PCR, the TCRdb table keeps only in-frame clones and is missing some. Of 100,000 or so clones listed, roughly 74% are singletons. The sequencing input was PBMCs. All receptors come from a woman in her thirties or forties in good health and CMV-seronegative.

The chain links TRBV15 to TRBJ2-2, with 9 bases aligning to TRBD1. There are 17 residues in the CDR3. Losses at the gene ends were 2 bases for V and 4 bases for J; bases not matched to a gene: 8. Germline CDR1 LNHNV, CDR2 YYDKDF (reference sequence). CDR3 nucleotides: TGTGCCACCAGCAGAACACCCGGGACAGGGAGCACCGGGGAGCTGTTTTTT. It yields the protein CATSRTPGTGSTGELFF. Using reference TRBV15 and TRBJ2-2 for the parts outside the CDR3, the full variable domain is DAMVIQNPRYQVTQFGKPVTLSCSQTLNHNVMYWYQQKSSQAPKLLFHYYDKDFNNEADTPDNFQSRRPNTSFCFLDIRSPGLGDTAMYLCATSRTPGTGSTGELFFGEGSRLTVL.

The chain employs TRBV2 and TRBJ1-5; D might be TRBD1 (6 bases). Per germline, CDR1 SNHLY and CDR2 FYNNEI. The CDR3 contains 17 residues. The V gene lost 4 bases and the J gene lost 1 base, with 17 bases spanning the gap. The CDR3 nucleotides are TGTGCCAGCAGTGTCGGGCAGGGGTTGATCAGCAATCAGCCCCAGCATTTT. Protein sequence: CASSVGQGLISNQPQHF.

This clone was seen only once. The chain is built from TRBV7-2 and TRBJ2-7, with 12 positions matching TRBD2. Germline CDR1 is SGHTA and CDR2 is FQGNSA. This CDR3 region has 16 residues. Trimming at V came to 5 bases and at J to 5 bases, leaving 10 bases not matched to a gene. In DNA form, the CDR3 reads TGTGCCAGCAGCCGCTCTCCTAGCGGGGGGGCGGACGAGCAGTACTTC. It is translated as CASSRSPSGGADEQYF.

This rearrangement joins TRBV21-1 to TRBJ1-2; TRBD1 is taken as the D call from the table, unchecked against the DNA. TRBV21-1 is flagged as a pseudogene. This CDR3 has 13 residues. CDR3 sequence reads: CASWDRASYGYTF. As DNA, the CDR3 is TGTGCCAGTTGGGACAGGGCTTCTTATGGCTACACCTTC.

The rearrangement links TRBV15 to TRBJ2-5, with D possibly being TRBD1 (6 bases). The germline V gene has CDR1 LNHNV and CDR2 YYDKDF (reference sequence). The CDR3 length is 15 residues. V lost 3 bases to trimming and J lost 2 bases, with 13 bases between them. This chain's CDR3 is CATSSGGQGQETQYF. CDR3 DNA sequence: TGTGCCACCAGCAGTGGTGGGCAGGGGCAAGAGACCCAGTACTTC. The variable domain in full, with the rest retrieved from reference TRBV15 and TRBJ2-5, is DAMVIQNPRYQVTQFGKPVTLSCSQTLNHNVMYWYQQKSSQAPKLLFHYYDKDFNNEADTPDNFQSRRPNTSFCFLDIRSPGLGDTAMYLCATSSGGQGQETQYFGPGTRLLVL.

The chain couples TRBV4-1 to TRBJ1-4, with a possible D match to TRBD1 (5 bases). There are 19 residues in the CDR3. V shed 3 bases and J shed 0 bases, with 20 bases lying between them. CDR1 is MGHRA, CDR2 YSYEKL, per germline. The CDR3 sequence is CASSHTETEIFATNEKLFF. Here the CDR3 DNA reads TGCGCCAGCAGCCACACTGAGACAGAAATTTTTGCAACTAATGAAAAACTGTTTTTT.

The CDR3 nucleotides read TGTGCCAGCAGCGCCCCCTCGGGCGGGGAGCTGTTTTTT. Amino acids: CASSAPSGGELFF. J is TRBJ2-2 and V is TRBV9, with D unresolved. V lost 3 bases and J 7 bases, leaving 10 bases between the germline ends. The CDR3 is made up of 13 amino acids. Germline V gene lookup returns CDR1 SGDLS and CDR2 YYNGEE. The whole variable domain, filled in from reference TRBV9 and TRBJ2-2, reads DSGVTQTPKHLITATGQRVTLRCSPRSGDLSVYWYQQSLDQGLQFLIQYYNGEERAKGNILERFSAQQFPDLHSELNLSSLELGDSALYFCASSAPSGGELFFGEGSRLTVL.

The chain couples TRBV2 to TRBJ1-2; no definite D call. V was cut by 1 base and J by 4 bases, with 10 bases left in between. The CDR3 runs 14 residues. CDR1 SNHLY and CDR2 FYNNEI come from the germline V gene. The chain's CDR3 is CASSEVGEIYGYTF. CDR3 sequence (DNA): TGTGCCAGCAGTGAAGTAGGAGAAATCTATGGCTACACCTTC.

The chain joins TRBV21-1 to TRBJ1-1; TRBD1, as called in the table, went unchecked against the DNA. TRBV21-1 is listed as a pseudogene. This CDR3 comprises 15 residues. The CDR3 loop reads CASSLRDRVNTEAFF. CDR3 in DNA: TGTGCCAGCAGCCTCCGGGACAGGGTGAACACTGAAGCTTTCTTT.